This record looks at one TCR beta chain sequence and its context. The antigen is unknown. The data originate from a study of T cell responses to AZD1222 COVID-19 vaccine. Germline values: CDR1 LNHDA, CDR2 SQIVND (reference sequence). V shed 1 base and J shed 1 base, with 6 bases lying between them. The CDR3 totals 14 residues. Overall study results and limits: After the peak T cell response, and only then, were repertoires sampled. Distributed over spike, vaccine-associated CD4 TCRs predominated at 160-218 and 743-854.

Clones were sequenced by immunoSEQ multiplex PCR, and TCRdb holds only the in-frame ones, with some missing. The sample gives under 150,000 clones, roughly 85% of which show up once; roughly 8.7% is in the top ten. Sequencing used peripheral blood, obtained 28 days after the second dose of the MenACWY control vaccine. V and J are TRBV19 and TRBJ2-3; D unresolved. This sequence was found in an adult who received the MenACWY meningococcal vaccine as a control. CDR3 sequence: CASSIGSGTDTQYF. In DNA form, the CDR3 reads TGTGCCAGTAGTATAGGTTCGGGCACAGATACGCAGTATTTT. The variable domain in full, with the rest retrieved from reference TRBV19 and TRBJ2-3, is DGGITQSPKYLFRKEGQNVTLSCEQNLNHDAMYWYRQDPGQGLRLIYYSQIVNDFQKGDIAEGYSVSREKKESFPLTVTSAQKNPTAFYLCASSIGSGTDTQYFGPGTRLTVL.